The entry below describes one T cell receptor (beta chain). Its antigen is still unknown. This record comes from a study of early stage breast cancer tumors. In the study overall: Invasive lobular carcinomas made up about 30% of the 12 ER+/PR+/HER2- tumors. Study-level points and caveats: Commonly generated sequences made up most enriched TCRB sequences shared between patients.

The CDR3 is 15 residues long. The germline gives CDR1 MDHEN, CDR2 SYDVKM. J was trimmed by 1 base and V by 5 bases; bases with no gene match: 6. Profiled with immunoSEQ multiplex PCR; TCRdb holds only in-frame clones, not every one. The sample lists about 70,000 clones; 80% were seen once. Sequencing was performed on blood. The TCR sequence derives from a person in their 40s with breast cancer. The chain recombines TRBV28 with TRBJ2-3; TRBD2 matches at 7 bases. As DNA, the CDR3 is TGTGCCAGCAGTACCCGGACTAGTGGCACAGATACGCAGTATTTT. It is translated as CASSTRTSGTDTQYF.